The rows below give T cell receptor beta chains drawn from one sample of a study of T-cell memory formation after mild COVID-19. TCRdb recomputed calls from the 5' RACE reads with MiXCR, one row per CDR3 protein. The table has more than 450,000 distinct CDR3 sequences, around 17% seen once. The sample consisted of PBMCs or a T cell subset sorted from them (not recorded which). The receptors stem from an adult woman who had mild COVID-19 (a few samples of this study predate the infection). Cell type and time point are not known. CDR3s include the opening cysteine and the closing phenylalanine or tryptophan. A D gene is named only where the DNA matches it firmly. Not every row has a clone size; where given, it reads once, few, many or a size class.

clone_size j_call d_call v_call cdr3_aa cdr3_nt
few TRBJ1-5 TRBD1 TRBV20-1 CSARDRQGLDSNQPQHF TGCAGTGCTAGAGATCGACAGGGCCTCGACAGCAATCAGCCCCAGCATTTT
NA TRBJ2-3 TRBD1 TRBV24-1 CATSDLPRTGGASDTQYF TGTGCCACCAGTGATTTGCCGAGGACAGGGGGCGCATCAGATACGCAGTATTTT
NA TRBJ2-7 NA TRBV20-1 CSASPYYEQYF TGCAGTGCTAGTCCATACTACGAGCAGTACTTC
few TRBJ2-7 NA TRBV27 CASSLSGMGEQYF TGTGCCAGCAGTTTATCCGGAATGGGAGAGCAGTACTTC
few TRBJ1-2 NA TRBV6-5 CASWGAGDRGYTF TGTGCCAGCTGGGGGGCGGGAGATCGTGGCTACACCTTC
NA TRBJ2-2 NA TRBV6-1 CASGLRARAGELFF TGTGCCAGCGGTTTGAGGGCGAGGGCCGGGGAGCTGTTTTTT
few TRBJ2-1 NA TRBV14 CASSDLTNNEQFF TGTGCCAGCAGCGACCTGACCAACAATGAGCAGTTCTTC
few TRBJ1-6 TRBD1 TRBV6-1 CASSPWTGATNSPLHF TGTGCCAGCAGCCCGTGGACAGGGGCTACTAATTCACCCCTCCACTTT
NA TRBJ2-7 NA TRBV15 CATSRGDGLYEQYF TGTGCCACCAGCAGGGGGGACGGCCTCTACGAGCAGTACTTC
NA TRBJ1-1 NA TRBV9 CASSVHPRGNTEAFF TGTGCCAGCAGCGTTCACCCCAGGGGTAACACTGAAGCTTTCTTT
NA TRBJ1-5 NA TRBV2 CARGTANQPQHF TGTGCCAGGGGGACGGCTAATCAGCCCCAGCATTTT
few TRBJ2-3 NA TRBV5-1 CASSFRTGARTDTQYF TGCGCCAGCAGCTTCCGGACTGGTGCTCGCACAGATACGCAGTATTTT
few TRBJ2-7 NA TRBV11-2 CASSLGRTVSTYEQYF TGTGCCAGCAGCTTAGGGCGGACTGTTTCTACCTACGAGCAGTACTTC
few TRBJ2-5 TRBD1 TRBV29-1 CSVVGQGKETQYF TGCAGCGTTGTCGGACAGGGAAAAGAGACCCAGTACTTC
NA TRBJ2-1 NA TRBV4-1 CASSQEGKDNEQFF TGCGCCAGCAGCCAAGAGGGCAAGGACAATGAGCAGTTCTTC
NA TRBJ1-1 TRBD1 TRBV2 CASRDRQGGSYEAFF TGTGCCAGCAGGGACCGACAGGGTGGATCGTATGAAGCTTTCTTT
NA TRBJ2-5 NA TRBV5-6 CASSLGALTQYF TGTGCCAGCAGCTTGGGTGCTTTGACCCAGTACTTC
many TRBJ2-1 NA TRBV12-3/TRBV12-4 CASSLGTGDEQFF TGTGCCAGCAGCCTGGGGACTGGCGATGAGCAGTTCTTC
NA TRBJ2-1 NA TRBV5-1 CASREGIDEQFF TGCGCCTCACGAGAGGGAATCGACGAGCAGTTCTTC
NA TRBJ2-5 TRBD1 TRBV15 CATSSGTGGKETQYF TGTGCCACCAGCAGTGGGACAGGTGGTAAAGAGACCCAGTACTTC
NA TRBJ2-7 TRBD1 TRBV11-2 CASSPGQGRGVYEQYF TGTGCCAGCAGCCCGGGACAGGGAAGAGGGGTCTACGAGCAGTACTTC
NA TRBJ2-1 NA TRBV20-1 CSGVGEYNEQFF TGCAGTGGAGTCGGGGAGTACAATGAGCAGTTCTTC
few TRBJ2-3 TRBD2 TRBV30 CAWSSGLAGPGTDTQYF TGTGCCTGGAGTTCGGGCCTAGCGGGACCGGGCACAGATACGCAGTATTTT
NA TRBJ1-2 NA TRBV5-1 CASSLDGASYGYTF TGCGCCAGCAGCTTGGACGGGGCGAGCTATGGCTACACCTTC
NA TRBJ1-1 NA TRBV2 CASSDLIIDSRSEAFF TGTGCCAGCAGTGATTTAATCATAGACAGCCGGTCTGAAGCTTTCTTT
NA TRBJ1-6 TRBD1 TRBV20-1 CSAATGVLGGYNSPLHF TGCAGTGCGGCTACAGGGGTACTGGGGGGTTATAATTCACCCCTCCACTTT
NA TRBJ2-1 NA TRBV20-1 CSARNPGYNEQFF TGCAGTGCTAGAAACCCCGGCTACAATGAGCAGTTCTTC
NA TRBJ2-1 NA TRBV18 CASSPGVNEQFF TGTGCCAGCTCACCAGGGGTCAATGAGCAGTTCTTC